One and the same sample provided the 7 T cell receptor beta chains below, sequenced in a study of human T cells and chemical hapten exposure. Time point here: patch test 1, 2 weeks after DPC sensitization. Treatment given: therapeutic diphenylcyclopropenone sensitization with weekly scalp DPC. One entry per CDR3 protein results from TCRdb running MiXCR on the RACE reads. The data hold about 120,000 distinct CDR3 sequences, with 12% to 15% observed a single time. The starting material was whole blood, obtained in connection with sensitization to the hapten diphenylcyclopropenone (DPC). These TCRs come from a man aged 18 to 35 with alopecia areata. Some clones in this sample may be carry-over from other donors' samples.

The V and J genes are TRBV14 and TRBJ2-1; D may be TRBD1 (6 bases). The V end lost 1 base, the J end lost 10 bases, and 11 bases lay between the germline ends. The CDR3 is made up of 13 amino acids. Germline CDR1 reads SGHDN; CDR2 reads FVKESK. CDR3 region: CASSQVMGHEQFF. CDR3 DNA: TGTGCCAGCAGCCAAGTGATGGGACACGAGCAGTTCTTC.

The V call is TRBV5-1, the J call TRBJ1-1, with D hard to call. There are 15 residues in the CDR3. Germline V CDR1 and CDR2: SGHRS, YFSETQ. Trimming cost V 0 bases and J 5 bases, with 14 bases left between them. The CDR3 sequence: CASSLVGIERTEAFF. In DNA form, the CDR3 reads TGCGCCAGCAGCTTGGTCGGGATAGAGAGAACTGAAGCTTTCTTT. Drawing the rest from reference TRBV5-1 and TRBJ1-1, the complete variable domain is KAGVTQTPRYLIKTRGQQVTLSCSPISGHRSVSWYQQTPGQGLQFLFEYFSETQRNKGNFPGRFSGRQFSNSRSEMNVSTLELGDSALYLCASSLVGIERTEAFFGQGTRLTVV.

This clonotype has a count of ten or more. The chain recombines TRBV9 with TRBJ1-1, with D unclear. V dropped 4 bases and J dropped 1 base, with 5 bases sitting between them. From germline, CDR1 is SGDLS and CDR2 YYNGEE. The CDR3 is 12 amino acids. CDR3 protein: CASSPWNTEAFF. Here the CDR3 DNA reads TGTGCCAGCAGCCCCTGGAACACTGAAGCTTTCTTT.

The rearrangement uses TRBV5-1 and TRBJ2-3, with D perhaps assigned TRBD1 or TRBD2 (5 bases each). The V end lost 0 bases, the J end lost 6 bases, and 17 bases lay between the germline ends. Germline loops: CDR1 SGHRS, CDR2 YFSETQ. This CDR3 is 16 amino acids long. CDR3 region: CASSLGGAKRRDTQYF. CDR3 bases: TGCGCCAGCAGCTTGGGAGGGGCCAAAAGGCGGGATACGCAGTATTTT.

The chain uses TRBV18 and TRBJ2-3, with TRBD2 matching 8 bases. The CDR3 totals 17 residues. Germline V gene sequence: CDR1 KGHSH, CDR2 LQKENI. Losses at the gene ends were 2 bases for V and 5 bases for J; bases not matched to a gene: 12. CDR3 bases: TGTGCCAGCTCACCAATGGGATCGGGGGGGCGTCAAGATACGCAGTATTTT. This codes for CASSPMGSGGRQDTQYF.

This clonotype came up a few times. The chain carries TRBV6-2 or TRBV6-3 and TRBJ1-5; weak D call: TRBD1 (6 bases). Germline CDR1 and CDR2: MNHEY and SVGEGT. The CDR3 covers 16 residues. Trimming pared 2 bases from V and 7 bases from J, leaving 18 bases between. The CDR3 sequence: CASSYTGGHSRQPQHF. CDR3 DNA: TGTGCCAGCAGTTACACTGGGGGGCACTCTCGACAGCCCCAGCATTTT.

This clonotype was detected a few times. The V call is TRBV28, the J call TRBJ1-2; D is unclear. Trimming stripped 6 bases from V and 0 bases from J, with 17 bases between. The germline CDR1 and CDR2 sequences are MDHEN and SYDVKM. The CDR3 has 16 amino acids. In nucleotides, the CDR3 is TGTGCCAGCAGCCCAGGCACAGCGACGACTAACTATGGCTACACCTTC. Its translation: CASSPGTATTNYGYTF.